Listed below are T cell receptor beta chains from one sample, sequenced in a study of T cells in Graves' hyperthyroidism and ophthalmopathy. MiXCR was run by TCRdb on the multiplex PCR reads, yielding one entry per CDR3 protein. Of 500,000 to 800,000 distinct CDR3 sequences listed, 45% were seen once; the top ten hold about 7.2%. The sequencing sample was made of peripheral blood or thyroid tissue (not recorded which). The origin of the receptors is an adult man with Graves' disease, either hyperthyroidism or ophthalmopathy (not recorded which). Both conserved end residues are part of each CDR3. Each record gives: CDR3 DNA, CDR3 protein, CDR3 length, clone size, D gene, V gene, J gene. The D gene is left open where the match is weak. Some rows mark clone size as missing; the rest say once, few, many or name a class of expanded clone.

DNA: TGTGCCAGCAGCCGCCTCATCCCTGCAGCGGGAGGGGCACAAGAGACCCAGTACTTC
CDR3: CASSRLIPAAGGAQETQYF
length: 19
size: few
D: TRBD2
V: TRBV7-3
J: TRBJ2-5

DNA: TGTGCCAGCTCCCAGCAATCTTCCGGGACTGAAGCTTTCTTT
CDR3: CASSQQSSGTEAFF
length: 14
size: NA
D: NA
V: TRBV18
J: TRBJ1-1

DNA: TGTGCCATCAGTTCTGACCGCGACGGTGAAAAACTGTTTTTT
CDR3: CAISSDRDGEKLFF
length: 14
size: NA
D: NA
V: TRBV10-3
J: TRBJ1-4

DNA: TGTGCCAGCAGCTTAGTTGGACAGGGGTACGAGCAGTACTTC
CDR3: CASSLVGQGYEQYF
length: 14
size: many
D: TRBD1
V: TRBV7-9
J: TRBJ2-7

DNA: TGTGCCAGTAGTATATCAAGCGGAGTAGGAGAGCAGTACTTC
CDR3: CASSISSGVGEQYF
length: 14
size: NA
D: NA
V: TRBV19
J: TRBJ2-7

DNA: TGCAGTGCTAGAGTCCCCTTCTCCTACGAGCAGTACTTC
CDR3: CSARVPFSYEQYF
length: 13
size: NA
D: NA
V: TRBV20-1
J: TRBJ2-7

DNA: TGTGCCAGCAGTTACGCGAAAGACAGGGAGCTCTATGGCTACACCTTC
CDR3: CASSYAKDRELYGYTF
length: 16
size: NA
D: TRBD1
V: TRBV2
J: TRBJ1-2

DNA: TGTGCCAGCAGTCCTAGACCAGCTAACTATGGCTACACCTTC
CDR3: CASSPRPANYGYTF
length: 14
size: NA
D: NA
V: TRBV12-3/TRBV12-4
J: TRBJ1-2

DNA: TGTGCCAGCAGCGACAGGGTAATAAATGGAAACACCATATATTTT
CDR3: CASSDRVINGNTIYF
length: 15
size: many
D: TRBD1
V: TRBV7-9
J: TRBJ1-3

DNA: TGTGCCAGCAGCAACATGGTCTCGAACACCGGGGAGCTGTTTTTT
CDR3: CASSNMVSNTGELFF
length: 15
size: NA
D: NA
V: TRBV13
J: TRBJ2-2

DNA: TGTGCCAGCAGCTCCCGACGGATCTTCAACTATGGCTACACCTTC
CDR3: CASSSRRIFNYGYTF
length: 15
size: many
D: NA
V: TRBV7-8
J: TRBJ1-2

DNA: TGTGCCAGCAGCCCTCAGGACAGAACTTCCAACTATGGCTACACCTTC
CDR3: CASSPQDRTSNYGYTF
length: 16
size: NA
D: NA
V: TRBV9
J: TRBJ1-2

DNA: TGTGCCATCAGTGACGGGGGGCAGGTTTTTCAGCCCCAGCATTTT
CDR3: CAISDGGQVFQPQHF
length: 15
size: NA
D: NA
V: TRBV10-3
J: TRBJ1-5

DNA: TGTGCCAGCAGGCCTGGGGGCCGAGGCTACACCTTC
CDR3: CASRPGGRGYTF
length: 12
size: many
D: NA
V: TRBV2
J: TRBJ1-2

DNA: TGTGCCAGCAGCTTGGACGTGGGAGGACATTCACCCCTCCACTTT
CDR3: CASSLDVGGHSPLHF
length: 15
size: many
D: NA
V: TRBV7-2
J: TRBJ1-6

DNA: TGTGCCAGCAGCTTAGGTGACAGGCGCCCGTACTCCTACGAGCAGTACTTC
CDR3: CASSLGDRRPYSYEQYF
length: 17
size: NA
D: NA
V: TRBV7-2
J: TRBJ2-7

DNA: TGTGCCAGCAGCAACTCCGACAGATATAATTCACCCCTCCACTTT
CDR3: CASSNSDRYNSPLHF
length: 15
size: once
D: NA
V: TRBV21-1
J: TRBJ1-6

DNA: TGCAGCGTTGAACAGGGGATCATGAACACCATATATTTT
CDR3: CSVEQGIMNTIYF
length: 13
size: NA
D: NA
V: TRBV29-1
J: TRBJ1-3

DNA: TGTGCCAGCAGACTGGACAGCTCGAACACTGAAGCTTTCTTT
CDR3: CASRLDSSNTEAFF
length: 14
size: NA
D: NA
V: TRBV6-1
J: TRBJ1-1

DNA: TGTGCCAGCACTGGACAGACTGCATATGGCTACACCTTC
CDR3: CASTGQTAYGYTF
length: 13
size: many
D: NA
V: TRBV2
J: TRBJ1-2

DNA: TGTGCCACCGGAGACTACGACGGTTATGGCTACACCTTC
CDR3: CATGDYDGYGYTF
length: 13
size: NA
D: NA
V: TRBV24-1
J: TRBJ1-2

DNA: TGCAGTGCTTTACAGGGGATGGATGAAGCTTTCTTT
CDR3: CSALQGMDEAFF
length: 12
size: many
D: TRBD1
V: TRBV20-1
J: TRBJ1-1

DNA: TGTGCTAGCAGCTTCTCACAGGGGGACTCAATCTACGAGCAGTACTTC
CDR3: CASSFSQGDSIYEQYF
length: 16
size: NA
D: TRBD1
V: TRBV7-7
J: TRBJ2-7

DNA: TGTGCCAGCAGTCAAGGGGGTTTTGGAAACACCATATATTTT
CDR3: CASSQGGFGNTIYF
length: 14
size: NA
D: NA
V: TRBV7-2
J: TRBJ1-3

DNA: TGTGCCAGCAGCTATGGGGGGGGACACGGGAATGAAAAACTGTTTTTT
CDR3: CASSYGGGHGNEKLFF
length: 16
size: few
D: NA
V: TRBV7-2
J: TRBJ1-4

DNA: TGCAGTGCCCGCCGGGACAGGGAGATCAATGAAGCTTTCTTT
CDR3: CSARRDREINEAFF
length: 14
size: NA
D: TRBD1
V: TRBV20-1
J: TRBJ1-1

DNA: TGTGCCAGTAGTATCGCGGCTAGCGGCACCTACGAGCAGTACTTC
CDR3: CASSIAASGTYEQYF
length: 15
size: many
D: TRBD2
V: TRBV19
J: TRBJ2-7

DNA: TGTGCCAGCGGGGCCCCATATGGCTACACCTTC
CDR3: CASGAPYGYTF
length: 11
size: few
D: NA
V: TRBV2
J: TRBJ1-2

DNA: TGTGCCTCCAGTGATTTGACTAGCGGGTCGATGGGAGAGACCCAGTACTTC
CDR3: CASSDLTSGSMGETQYF
length: 17
size: NA
D: TRBD2
V: TRBV10-3
J: TRBJ2-5

DNA: TGTGCCAGCAGTTACTGGGTTGACACACTTAGCCCCATGAACACTGAAGCTTTCTTT
CDR3: CASSYWVDTLSPMNTEAFF
length: 19
size: NA
D: NA
V: TRBV6-2/TRBV6-3
J: TRBJ1-1

DNA: TGTGCCAGCAGTTACAAAGGGACTCCTGATTATAGCAATCAGCCCCAGCATTTT
CDR3: CASSYKGTPDYSNQPQHF
length: 18
size: NA
D: NA
V: TRBV2
J: TRBJ1-5

DNA: TGTGCCAGCAGCCCCCATAACACCGGGGAGCTGTTTTTT
CDR3: CASSPHNTGELFF
length: 13
size: few
D: NA
V: TRBV9
J: TRBJ2-2

DNA: TGTGCCAGCAGGGAGCTTCGGACACGCTCTAGCTATGGCTACACCTTC
CDR3: CASRELRTRSSYGYTF
length: 16
size: NA
D: NA
V: TRBV10-3
J: TRBJ1-2

DNA: TGCGCCAGCAGCTTACACCAAAATACGATCGGAACTGAAGCTTTCTTT
CDR3: CASSLHQNTIGTEAFF
length: 16
size: NA
D: NA
V: TRBV5-1
J: TRBJ1-1

DNA: TGTGCCACCAGCAGTGCCCTGGGACTAGCGGCCCAAGAGACCCAGTACTTC
CDR3: CATSSALGLAAQETQYF
length: 17
size: many
D: TRBD2
V: TRBV15
J: TRBJ2-5

DNA: TGTGCCAGCAGTCGACAGGGGAATCGGTATACGAATTCACCCCTCCACTTT
CDR3: CASSRQGNRYTNSPLHF
length: 17
size: many
D: TRBD1
V: TRBV6-5
J: TRBJ1-6

DNA: TGTGCCATCAGCGGCTCGACAGGGCCCGAGGCCATATATTTT
CDR3: CAISGSTGPEAIYF
length: 14
size: once
D: TRBD1
V: TRBV10-3
J: TRBJ1-3

DNA: TGTGCCAGCAGCTTAAGGAATAATTCACCCCTCCACTTT
CDR3: CASSLRNNSPLHF
length: 13
size: few
D: NA
V: TRBV7-2
J: TRBJ1-6

DNA: TGCAGCGGGTCGACAGGGAGGCAAGAGACCCAGTACTTC
CDR3: CSGSTGRQETQYF
length: 13
size: NA
D: NA
V: TRBV29-1
J: TRBJ2-5

DNA: TGTGCCAGCAGTCAACTGTGGCTCAGCTCTGGGGCCAACGTCCTGACTTTC
CDR3: CASSQLWLSSGANVLTF
length: 17
size: NA
D: NA
V: TRBV2
J: TRBJ2-6

DNA: TGTGCCAGCAGCCCCCTCGCAGGGAGGGTTTACACCGGGGAGCTGTTTTTT
CDR3: CASSPLAGRVYTGELFF
length: 17
size: once
D: TRBD2
V: TRBV7-9
J: TRBJ2-2

DNA: TGCAGTGCCTCGGACTCAGGGGGCGCGGGAGGCTACACCTTC
CDR3: CSASDSGGAGGYTF
length: 14
size: NA
D: TRBD1
V: TRBV20-1
J: TRBJ1-2

DNA: TGTGCCAGCAGCTTAAAGCTAAGGCAGCAGACTGAAGCTTTCTTT
CDR3: CASSLKLRQQTEAFF
length: 15
size: few
D: NA
V: TRBV7-8
J: TRBJ1-1

DNA: TGTGCCAGCAGCCCTAGGGGACGGCAAGAGACCCAGTACTTC
CDR3: CASSPRGRQETQYF
length: 14
size: many
D: NA
V: TRBV7-9
J: TRBJ2-5

DNA: TGTGCCAGCAGCTTAGCCTCGGGACACCGCCGCGAGCAGTACTTC
CDR3: CASSLASGHRREQYF
length: 15
size: NA
D: NA
V: TRBV11-3
J: TRBJ2-7

DNA: TGTGCCAGCAGTCTCAGACAGGGAAGGTATGGCTACACCTTC
CDR3: CASSLRQGRYGYTF
length: 14
size: NA
D: TRBD1
V: TRBV12-3/TRBV12-4
J: TRBJ1-2

DNA: TGTGCCACCAGCAGACCGACAGGAGTCTCTGGAAACACCATATATTTT
CDR3: CATSRPTGVSGNTIYF
length: 16
size: many
D: NA
V: TRBV15
J: TRBJ1-3

DNA: TGTTATAGCCCACGGGACAGGGGAAGGGAAAAACTGTTTTTT
CDR3: CYSPRDRGREKLFF
length: 14
size: NA
D: TRBD1
V: TRBV25-1
J: TRBJ1-4